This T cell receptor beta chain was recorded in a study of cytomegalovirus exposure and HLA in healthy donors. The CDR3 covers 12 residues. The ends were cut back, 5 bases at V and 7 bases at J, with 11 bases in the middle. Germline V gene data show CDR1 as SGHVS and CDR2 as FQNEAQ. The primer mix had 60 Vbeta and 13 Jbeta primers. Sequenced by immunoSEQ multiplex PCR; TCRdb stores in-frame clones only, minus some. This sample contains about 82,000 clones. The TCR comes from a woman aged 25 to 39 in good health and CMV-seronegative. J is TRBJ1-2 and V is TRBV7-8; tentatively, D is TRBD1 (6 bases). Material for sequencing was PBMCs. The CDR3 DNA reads TGTGCCAGCAGCCCCACAGGGTTTGGCTACACCTTC. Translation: CASSPTGFGYTF.